This T cell receptor beta chain was recovered during a study of response to subunit inactivated influenza vaccine. Findings and caveats of the study: The study's authors posited that every seasonal influenza vaccination enlists few new T cells.

TCRdb called the RT-PCR reads again in MiXCR, with one record for every CDR3 protein. The top ten hold roughly 13% of the sample, which has some 500,000 distinct CDR3 sequences, roughly 13% seen once. This clonotype was counted only a few times. Its specificity is not known. Germline lookup yields CDR1 LGHNA and CDR2 YSLEER. The V end was cut by 0 bases, the J end by 2 bases, with 8 bases between. The CDR3 extends over 14 amino acids. The rearrangement uses TRBV4-3 and TRBJ2-7, with D unresolved. The sequence was collected from a man aged 50 to 59 who received an inactivated influenza vaccine. The sequences come from PBMCs from blood, collected about 6 weeks after vaccination. CDR3 nucleotides: TGCGCCAGCAGCCAAGACAGGATAACCTACGAGCAGTACTTC. This codes for CASSQDRITYEQYF.